This T cell receptor beta chain came from a study of T-cell reconstitution after alpha-beta-depleted transplantation in children. It was with unique molecular identifiers that the TCRbeta library was prepared. TCRdb called the PCR reads again in MiXCR, with one record for every CDR3 protein. The sample yields about 610,000 distinct CDR3 sequences, under 12% seen once. CDR1 and CDR2 (germline): SNHLY, FYNNEI. Trimming took 9 bases from V and 3 from J, leaving 11 bases between them. The CDR3 runs to 13 residues. This clonotype was seen repeatedly, ten times or more. The chain employs TRBV2 and TRBJ2-2; D tentatively fits TRBD1 or TRBD2 (5 bases each). The TCR was taken from a human donor who donated a stem cell graft to a child with acute myeloid leukemia. Source: PBMCs from the stem cell graft donor, taken from the stem cell graft. This CDR3 is CASGTGDTGELFF. The DNA for the CDR3 is TGTGCCAGTGGGACCGGAGACACCGGGGAGCTGTTTTTT.